This TCR beta chain was documented in a study of cytomegalovirus exposure and HLA in healthy donors. PCR used 60 Vbeta primers and 13 Jbeta primers. This table comes from immunoSEQ multiplex PCR, and its TCRdb copy is limited to in-frame clones, with some not included. Of 150,000 to 200,000 clones in the sample, roughly 74% are singletons; the top ten hold more than 4%. The CDR3 length is 16 residues. Germline V gene sequence: CDR1 LNHNV, CDR2 YYDKDF (reference sequence). V trimming: 1 base; J trimming: 3 bases; junction bases outside the gene matches: 5. This clonotype was sampled from a male donor in good health and CMV-seronegative. The sequencing input was PBMCs. V gene TRBV15 combines with J gene TRBJ2-1; the match to TRBD2 covers 8 bases. The DNA of the CDR3 is TGTGCCACCAGCAGAGGTGGCGGGGGGAACTACAATGAGCAGTTCTTC. This codes for CATSRGGGGNYNEQFF.